The clone carrying this T cell receptor (beta chain) was counted between two and nine times. Its target is unknown. V lost 1 base and J lost 6, with 12 bases in between. Looked up from germline, CDR1 is LNHNV and CDR2 is YYDKDF (reference sequence). The CDR3 runs to 14 residues. The sample is drawn from a study of CD8 T cells in ankylosing spondylitis. Regarding the study as a whole: It appeared that ankylosing spondylitis blood was characterized by a TCR beta motif of several highly homologous variants.

Quantitative 5'-RACE was performed with molecular barcodes, and it yielded the TCR beta libraries. MiXCR, run by TCRdb on the 5' RACE reads, gives a single entry per CDR3 protein. The table lists 650,000 to 800,000 distinct CDR3 sequences, 19% of them singletons. This clonotype originated in a male donor with ankylosing spondylitis. Source material: blood, either unsorted or a sorted T cell fraction (not recorded which). J is TRBJ1-2 and V is TRBV15; TRBD1 is a possible D gene (5 bases). The CDR3 DNA reads TGTGCCACCAGCAGAGGTTCTGGGGACGATGGCTACACCTTC. Translating gives CATSRGSGDDGYTF.